These T cell receptor beta chains were read from a single sample in a study of blood T cell repertoires in COVID-19. Repertoires were generated with immunoSEQ multiplex PCR, while TCRdb's copy carries only in-frame clones and drops some. The sample consists of roughly 250,000 clones, about 80% of them appearing once. The source material was peripheral blood. The receptors here all came from a human donor in a cohort sampled during active COVID-19. Each CDR3 is given with its conserved first and last residue. The order of the fields is clone size, D gene, V gene, J gene, CDR3 DNA, CDR3 protein. The D gene is left open where the match is weak. Some rows have no size entry. The others give once, few or many, or a class for an expanded clone.

clone size: few; D gene: TRBD1; V gene: TRBV19; J gene: TRBJ2-5; CDR3 DNA: TGTGCCAGTAGTATAGTAGGGACAGGGGAGGAGACCCAGTACTTC; CDR3 protein: CASSIVGTGEETQYF
clone size: -; D gene: -; V gene: TRBV7-9; J gene: TRBJ1-2; CDR3 DNA: TGTGCCAGCAGCGAATACCTGTCGACAGGCCGACACTATGGCTACACCTTC; CDR3 protein: CASSEYLSTGRHYGYTF
clone size: few; D gene: -; V gene: TRBV4-2; J gene: TRBJ2-1; CDR3 DNA: TGTGCCAGCAGCCCAATAAGTGGGGGGACGAGCTCCTACAATGAGCAGTTCTTC; CDR3 protein: CASSPISGGTSSYNEQFF
clone size: -; D gene: TRBD2; V gene: TRBV9; J gene: TRBJ2-3; CDR3 DNA: TGTGCCAGCAGCGTCGGCGCCCTAGCGGAGTCCCCAGATACGCAGTATTTT; CDR3 protein: CASSVGALAESPDTQYF
clone size: -; D gene: TRBD2; V gene: TRBV6-5; J gene: TRBJ2-1; CDR3 DNA: TGTGCCAGCAGTTACAGGCTAGCGGGGGTCGATGAGCAGTTCTTC; CDR3 protein: CASSYRLAGVDEQFF
clone size: -; D gene: -; V gene: TRBV19; J gene: TRBJ2-1; CDR3 DNA: TGTGCCAGTAGTATAGGGACAAGCTCCTACAATGAGCAGTTCTTC; CDR3 protein: CASSIGTSSYNEQFF
clone size: once; D gene: TRBD1; V gene: TRBV5-4; J gene: TRBJ1-6; CDR3 DNA: TGTGCCAGCAGCGGAAAACAGGGGGTTGGGGCACCCCTCCACTTT; CDR3 protein: CASSGKQGVGAPLHF
clone size: -; D gene: -; V gene: TRBV6-5; J gene: TRBJ1-1; CDR3 DNA: TGTGCCAGCAGTACCTCGGGGGGAAACACTGAAGCTTTCTTT; CDR3 protein: CASSTSGGNTEAFF
clone size: -; D gene: TRBD1; V gene: TRBV19; J gene: TRBJ1-5; CDR3 DNA: TGTGCCAGTAGTATTATCGGGACAGGGGGGCAGCATTTT; CDR3 protein: CASSIIGTGGQHF
clone size: -; D gene: -; V gene: TRBV4-2; J gene: TRBJ2-7; CDR3 DNA: TGTGCCAGCAGCCGAATAGGGGCTTACGAGCAGTACTTC; CDR3 protein: CASSRIGAYEQYF
clone size: -; D gene: -; V gene: TRBV10-1; J gene: TRBJ1-2; CDR3 DNA: TGCGCCAGCAGTGATTGGACAATCTATGGCTACACCTTC; CDR3 protein: CASSDWTIYGYTF
clone size: -; D gene: TRBD1; V gene: TRBV28; J gene: TRBJ2-1; CDR3 DNA: TGTGCCAGCAGTCGACAGGGGAGATCCTACAATGAGCAGTTCTTC; CDR3 protein: CASSRQGRSYNEQFF
clone size: -; D gene: TRBD1; V gene: TRBV5-1; J gene: TRBJ2-1; CDR3 DNA: TGCGCCAGCAGCCGATCGGGACAGACCTCCTACAATGAGCAGTTCTTC; CDR3 protein: CASSRSGQTSYNEQFF
clone size: -; D gene: -; V gene: TRBV4-3; J gene: TRBJ2-1; CDR3 DNA: TGCGCCAGCAGCCAAGATCTAGTCAGGGGTGACAATGAGCAGTTCTTC; CDR3 protein: CASSQDLVRGDNEQFF
clone size: -; D gene: -; V gene: TRBV3-1/TRBV3-2; J gene: TRBJ2-3; CDR3 DNA: TGTGCCAGCAGCCAACTAACCTTCACAGATACGCAGTATTTT; CDR3 protein: CASSQLTFTDTQYF
clone size: -; D gene: TRBD2; V gene: TRBV5-1; J gene: TRBJ2-7; CDR3 DNA: TGCGCCAGCAAGACTAGCGGGATTTCCTACGAGCAGTACTTC; CDR3 protein: CASKTSGISYEQYF
clone size: -; D gene: TRBD1; V gene: TRBV7-9; J gene: TRBJ2-7; CDR3 DNA: TGTGCCAGCAGCTTAGGGGGCAGGGGGCCTTACGAGCAGTACTTC; CDR3 protein: CASSLGGRGPYEQYF
clone size: -; D gene: -; V gene: TRBV19; J gene: TRBJ2-1; CDR3 DNA: TGTGCCAGTAGTCGGGTGCCCCATGAGCAGTTCTTC; CDR3 protein: CASSRVPHEQFF
clone size: -; D gene: -; V gene: TRBV7-2; J gene: TRBJ1-1; CDR3 DNA: TGTGCCAGCAGCTTCGACAGCGAAGAAGTTATGAACACTGAAGCTTTCTTT; CDR3 protein: CASSFDSEEVMNTEAFF
clone size: -; D gene: -; V gene: TRBV7-8; J gene: TRBJ1-1; CDR3 DNA: TGTGCCAGCAGCCTCACAGAGAACACTGAAGCTTTCTTT; CDR3 protein: CASSLTENTEAFF
clone size: few; D gene: TRBD1; V gene: TRBV6-5; J gene: TRBJ1-3; CDR3 DNA: TGTGCCAGCAGGCGGGACAGCTCTGGAAACACCATATATTTT; CDR3 protein: CASRRDSSGNTIYF
clone size: -; D gene: -; V gene: TRBV5-4; J gene: TRBJ1-1; CDR3 DNA: TGTGCCAGCAGCTTGGGAAGGTTGGGGGGGACTGAAGCTTTCTTT; CDR3 protein: CASSLGRLGGTEAFF
clone size: -; D gene: -; V gene: TRBV28; J gene: TRBJ1-2; CDR3 DNA: TGTGCCAGCAGTGGAGGTGGTGCAAACTATGGCTACACCTTC; CDR3 protein: CASSGGGANYGYTF
clone size: once; D gene: -; V gene: TRBV7-2; J gene: TRBJ2-3; CDR3 DNA: TGTGCCAGCAGCGGACAGTGGAGAAGCACAGATACGCAGTATTTT; CDR3 protein: CASSGQWRSTDTQYF
clone size: -; D gene: TRBD2; V gene: TRBV20-1; J gene: TRBJ2-2; CDR3 DNA: TGCAGTGCTAGAGGGGAGGGCGGTCTGTTTTTT; CDR3 protein: CSARGEGGLFF
clone size: few; D gene: TRBD1; V gene: TRBV11-2; J gene: TRBJ1-6; CDR3 DNA: TGTGCCAGCAGCCCCACTCCCCCCGGGACAGAGAGAAATTCACCCCTCCACTTT; CDR3 protein: CASSPTPPGTERNSPLHF
clone size: -; D gene: -; V gene: TRBV2; J gene: TRBJ1-1; CDR3 DNA: TGTGCCAGCAGTTACGGGACCGGGGGTGAAGCTTTCTTT; CDR3 protein: CASSYGTGGEAFF
clone size: -; D gene: TRBD1; V gene: TRBV19; J gene: TRBJ1-1; CDR3 DNA: TGTGCCAGTAGTCCTTGGACAGGGACCACTGAAGCTTTCTTT; CDR3 protein: CASSPWTGTTEAFF
clone size: once; D gene: -; V gene: TRBV15; J gene: TRBJ1-1; CDR3 DNA: TGTGCCACCAGCAGAGATGAAACAGCTAAAGCTTTCTTT; CDR3 protein: CATSRDETAKAFF
clone size: -; D gene: TRBD2; V gene: TRBV5-1; J gene: TRBJ2-1; CDR3 DNA: TGCGCCAGCAGCGGGGGACTAGCGGGAGTCAATGAGCAGTTCTTC; CDR3 protein: CASSGGLAGVNEQFF
clone size: -; D gene: TRBD2; V gene: TRBV7-8; J gene: TRBJ2-7; CDR3 DNA: TGTGCCAGCAGCACGGGACTAGCGGGTTTATTTGAGCAGTACTTC; CDR3 protein: CASSTGLAGLFEQYF
clone size: -; D gene: -; V gene: TRBV5-1; J gene: TRBJ2-4; CDR3 DNA: TGCGCCAGCAGCTCGATGGGCCCAAACATTCAGTACTTC; CDR3 protein: CASSSMGPNIQYF
clone size: few; D gene: -; V gene: TRBV20-1; J gene: TRBJ2-7; CDR3 DNA: TGCAGTGCTCGCAGGCAACACGAGCAGTACTTC; CDR3 protein: CSARRQHEQYF
clone size: -; D gene: -; V gene: TRBV2; J gene: TRBJ1-5; CDR3 DNA: TGTGCCAGCAGTGGCGAACAGCTTATAAGGCCCCAGCATTTT; CDR3 protein: CASSGEQLIRPQHF
clone size: -; D gene: TRBD2; V gene: TRBV5-1; J gene: TRBJ2-1; CDR3 DNA: TGCGCCAGCAGCTTGGACGGCGGGAGCCCTTATAATGAGCAGTTCTTC; CDR3 protein: CASSLDGGSPYNEQFF
clone size: -; D gene: -; V gene: TRBV21-1; J gene: TRBJ2-7; CDR3 DNA: TGTGCCAGCAGCAACCCCTCCGAGCAGTACTTC; CDR3 protein: CASSNPSEQYF
clone size: few; D gene: -; V gene: TRBV9; J gene: TRBJ2-2; CDR3 DNA: TGTGCCAGCAGCGCCCGCCCGGCTAGCTTACACACCGGGGAGCTGTTTTTT; CDR3 protein: CASSARPASLHTGELFF
clone size: -; D gene: TRBD2; V gene: TRBV7-8; J gene: TRBJ2-5; CDR3 DNA: TGTGCCAGCAGCTTACCTAGCGGGGGTTTCCAAGAGACCCAGTACTTC; CDR3 protein: CASSLPSGGFQETQYF
clone size: -; D gene: -; V gene: TRBV6-5; J gene: TRBJ2-1; CDR3 DNA: TGTGCCAGCAGTAAAATCGGGACTGGCTACAATGAGCAGTTCTTC; CDR3 protein: CASSKIGTGYNEQFF
clone size: -; D gene: -; V gene: TRBV5-8; J gene: TRBJ1-4; CDR3 DNA: TGTGCCAGCAGCGGCGGACAGCAGATTAATGAAAAACTGTTTTTT; CDR3 protein: CASSGGQQINEKLFF
clone size: few; D gene: -; V gene: TRBV15; J gene: TRBJ2-6; CDR3 DNA: TGTGCCACCAGCCAAGGGGACTCTGGGGCCAACGTCCTGACTTTC; CDR3 protein: CATSQGDSGANVLTF
clone size: once; D gene: -; V gene: TRBV11-2; J gene: TRBJ2-2; CDR3 DNA: TGTGCCAGCAGCCGAATCGGGGTTCGGGAGCTGTTTTTT; CDR3 protein: CASSRIGVRELFF
clone size: -; D gene: TRBD2; V gene: TRBV11-2; J gene: TRBJ2-3; CDR3 DNA: TGTGCCAGCAGCTTAGGGACTAGTATTTTTGGAGATACGCAGTATTTT; CDR3 protein: CASSLGTSIFGDTQYF
clone size: -; D gene: TRBD1; V gene: TRBV5-6; J gene: TRBJ1-1; CDR3 DNA: TGTGCCAGCAGCCTGACAGGGGGCTATACTGAAGCTTTCTTT; CDR3 protein: CASSLTGGYTEAFF
clone size: -; D gene: -; V gene: TRBV7-7; J gene: TRBJ2-5; CDR3 DNA: TGTGCTAGCAGCTTTAGTCCGGGAGAGACCCAGTACTTC; CDR3 protein: CASSFSPGETQYF
clone size: -; D gene: -; V gene: TRBV18; J gene: TRBJ1-1; CDR3 DNA: TGTGCCAGCTCACCAGGGCAGAACACTGAAGCTTTCTTT; CDR3 protein: CASSPGQNTEAFF
clone size: -; D gene: -; V gene: TRBV27; J gene: TRBJ1-6; CDR3 DNA: TGTGCCAGCAGTATCCGGATTATTCAGGGTGACTCCTATAATTCACCCCTCCACTTT; CDR3 protein: CASSIRIIQGDSYNSPLHF
clone size: -; D gene: -; V gene: TRBV6-5; J gene: TRBJ1-3; CDR3 DNA: TGTGCCAGCAGGACCGACAGGTACTCTGGAAACACCATATATTTT; CDR3 protein: CASRTDRYSGNTIYF
clone size: -; D gene: TRBD1; V gene: TRBV29-1; J gene: TRBJ2-5; CDR3 DNA: TGCAGCGTTTCGAGGACAGGACAAGAGACCCAGTACTTC; CDR3 protein: CSVSRTGQETQYF
clone size: -; D gene: -; V gene: TRBV6-5; J gene: TRBJ1-4; CDR3 DNA: TGTGCCAGCAGTAAACAGTGGATTGATGAAAAACTGTTTTTT; CDR3 protein: CASSKQWIDEKLFF
clone size: -; D gene: -; V gene: TRBV5-5; J gene: TRBJ2-5; CDR3 DNA: -; CDR3 protein: CASSVGPGLQETQYF
clone size: -; D gene: -; V gene: TRBV19; J gene: TRBJ1-3; CDR3 DNA: TGTGCCAGTAGTATAGTCGGGAGTTCTGGAAACACCATATATTTT; CDR3 protein: CASSIVGSSGNTIYF
clone size: -; D gene: -; V gene: TRBV15; J gene: TRBJ1-1; CDR3 DNA: TGTGCCACCAGCAATTCAGGGTGGGCTTTCTTT; CDR3 protein: CATSNSGWAFF
clone size: few; D gene: -; V gene: TRBV27; J gene: TRBJ2-7; CDR3 DNA: TGTGCCAGCAGTTTATTCGCTAGCTCCTACGAGCAGTACTTC; CDR3 protein: CASSLFASSYEQYF
clone size: -; D gene: TRBD1; V gene: TRBV6-5; J gene: TRBJ2-7; CDR3 DNA: TGTGCCAGCAGGGAGCTTCTAACAGGGGCCGAGCAGTACTTC; CDR3 protein: CASRELLTGAEQYF